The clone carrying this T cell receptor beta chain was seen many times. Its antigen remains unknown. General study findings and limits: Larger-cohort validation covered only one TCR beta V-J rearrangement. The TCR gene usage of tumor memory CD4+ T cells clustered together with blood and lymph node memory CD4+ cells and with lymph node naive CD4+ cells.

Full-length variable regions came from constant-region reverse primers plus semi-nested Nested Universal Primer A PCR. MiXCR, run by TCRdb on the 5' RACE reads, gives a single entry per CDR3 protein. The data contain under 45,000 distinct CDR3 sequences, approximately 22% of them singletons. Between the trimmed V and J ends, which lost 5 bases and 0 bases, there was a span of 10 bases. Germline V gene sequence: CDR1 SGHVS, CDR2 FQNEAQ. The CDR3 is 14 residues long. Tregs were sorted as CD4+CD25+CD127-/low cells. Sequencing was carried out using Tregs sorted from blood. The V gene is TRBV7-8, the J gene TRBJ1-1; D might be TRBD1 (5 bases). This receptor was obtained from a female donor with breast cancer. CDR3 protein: CASSPIRVNTEAFF. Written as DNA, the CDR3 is TGTGCCAGCAGCCCGATCAGGGTGAACACTGAAGCTTTCTTT.